This T cell receptor (beta chain) came from a study of beta chain features in type 1 diabetes. cDNA synthesis used the whole RNA isolate, giving expressed TCRB sequences. The assay was immunoSEQ multiplex PCR, and TCRdb's table has in-frame clones only and misses some. This table holds more than 300,000 clones, about 15% found once. The V gene's germline CDR1 is GTSNPN and CDR2 SVGIG (reference sequence). V was cut by 3 bases and J by 1 base, with 15 bases left in between. This CDR3 contains 15 residues. The rearrangement uses TRBV30 and TRBJ2-5; maybe TRBD2 (6 bases). The origin of this receptor is a woman between 18 and 30 years old in good health. The source material was naive CD4+ T cells from blood. This CDR3 is CAWSRGLGGQETQYF. CDR3 DNA sequence: TGTGCCTGGAGCCGGGGTCTGGGGGGCCAAGAGACCCAGTACTTC.